Listed below are T cell receptor beta chains from one sample, sequenced in a study of shared clonotypes between healthy human individuals. Measured with immunoSEQ multiplex PCR; TCRdb has only the in-frame clones, and not every one. Here the sample spans more than 1 million clones, approximately 80% being singletons. Sample: memory CD4+ T cells from PBMCs. The receptors come from a man aged 18-30 years in good health. Some clones in this sample may be carry-over from other donors' samples. CDR3s include the opening cysteine and the closing phenylalanine or tryptophan. The D gene is left open where the match is weak. Size is omitted from some rows. Given values are once, few, many or a class for expanded clones.

v_gene: TRBV6-1; j_gene: TRBJ1-3; abundance: once; d_gene: -; CDR3aa: CASSEITGNTIYF; CDR3nt: TGTGCCAGCAGTGAAATTACAGGAAACACCATATATTTT
v_gene: TRBV7-2; j_gene: TRBJ1-5; abundance: -; d_gene: -; CDR3aa: CASSRISGTIHF; CDR3nt: TGTGCCAGCAGCCGTATTTCCGGGACTATACATTTT
v_gene: TRBV4-1; j_gene: TRBJ1-4; abundance: -; d_gene: -; CDR3aa: CASSQAGLWEKLFF; CDR3nt: TGCGCCAGCAGCCAGGCGGGGTTGTGGGAAAAACTGTTTTTT
v_gene: TRBV9; j_gene: TRBJ2-3; abundance: -; d_gene: -; CDR3aa: CASSLSPHPTDTQYF; CDR3nt: TGTGCCAGCAGCCTCTCCCCCCATCCCACAGATACGCAGTATTTT
v_gene: TRBV14; j_gene: TRBJ2-1; abundance: -; d_gene: -; CDR3aa: CASSHFSGRAYNEQFF; CDR3nt: TGTGCCAGCAGCCATTTCAGCGGACGGGCCTACAATGAGCAGTTCTTC
v_gene: TRBV4-2; j_gene: TRBJ2-7; abundance: -; d_gene: -; CDR3aa: CASSRDATYEQYF; CDR3nt: TGTGCCAGCAGCCGGGACGCAACCTACGAGCAGTACTTC
v_gene: TRBV9; j_gene: TRBJ2-1; abundance: -; d_gene: -; CDR3aa: CASSVDGGPYNEQFF; CDR3nt: TGTGCCAGCAGCGTAGATGGAGGGCCCTACAATGAGCAGTTCTTC
v_gene: TRBV6-6; j_gene: TRBJ1-3; abundance: -; d_gene: -; CDR3aa: CASSYDSGVIGNTIYF; CDR3nt: TGTGCCAGCAGTTATGACAGCGGGGTTATTGGAAACACCATATATTTT
v_gene: TRBV5-1; j_gene: TRBJ2-7; abundance: -; d_gene: TRBD1; CDR3aa: CASSPSGTGGKYF; CDR3nt: TGCGCCAGCAGCCCCTCCGGGACAGGGGGGAAGTACTTC
v_gene: TRBV6-5; j_gene: TRBJ2-3; abundance: -; d_gene: TRBD1; CDR3aa: CASSYSYFRGTDTQYF; CDR3nt: TGTGCCAGCAGTTACTCGTATTTCAGGGGGACAGATACGCAGTATTTT
v_gene: TRBV6-1; j_gene: TRBJ1-2; abundance: -; d_gene: -; CDR3aa: CASSPRRDHGYTF; CDR3nt: TGTGCCAGCAGTCCACGCCGCGACCATGGCTACACCTTC
v_gene: TRBV5-1; j_gene: TRBJ1-5; abundance: -; d_gene: -; CDR3aa: CASRPGEEQPQHF; CDR3nt: TGCGCCAGCAGGCCGGGGGAGGAACAGCCCCAGCATTTT
v_gene: TRBV9; j_gene: TRBJ1-2; abundance: -; d_gene: -; CDR3aa: CASSVAPYRAGDGYTF; CDR3nt: TGTGCCAGCAGCGTAGCACCTTATCGGGCAGGGGATGGCTACACCTTC